Here is one T cell receptor (beta chain) with its context. This clonotype has a handful of counts. Its antigen specificity is not known. There are no base qualities to consult, and no much larger clone falls within one base. The TCR beta CDR3 regions were amplified from the RNA transcripts. The TCR CDR3 was subjected to a first round of RT-PCR using the HTBI primer set and the Qiagen OneStep RT-PCR kit. Libraries were constructed in a second round of multiplex PCR, after which size selection and purification were performed. The libraries were sequenced on an Illumina HiSeq2000 using paired-end 100 bp reads. In the paper's pipeline: SOAPnuke was used to process the raw data, with reads discarded if the reads contained adapters or uncalled bases, had a mean Phred below 15, or lacked an exact constant-primer or identifier match. COPE v1.2.5 was used to merge the high-quality paired reads, and each unique nucleotide sequence was defined as a clonotype. MiTCR v1.1 was used to align the clonotypes against IMGT TRBV, TRBD and TRBJ reference segments. The analysis was restricted to V-J combinations with a frequency above 0.0001, which together covered 99% to 99.2% of the repertoires. The TCS score was defined as F50 (clonal expansion) divided by E x V (chaos), with BLOSUM62-based TCRdist calculated between CDR3 peptides within each V-J. Welch's t-statistics and random forest reduced just over 500 V-J features to some 14, which were used in a naive Bayes classifier (R e1071). TCRdb ran its own pipeline on the public reads, namely fastp trimming at Q25 and MiXCR clone calling, and kept in-frame beta chains. Merged by CDR3 protein, the rows form single entries marked with the most common genes and DNA. The V and J calls follow TCRdb's processing rather than the paper's. The sample contains around 250,000 distinct CDR3 sequences, more than 14% of them found a single time. The leading ten clones occupy about an eighth of the sample.

Hyperthyroidism patients were newly diagnosed, with disease duration under 2 months, and aged 18 to 65 years. Patients with uncontrolled infections, other autoimmune diseases, pregnancy or lactation were excluded. Diagnoses relied on clinical symptoms, serum thyroxine and TRAb, thyroid ultrasound and orbital computed tomography. Blood from progressor patients was collected at the time of first diagnosis with hyperthyroidism, before any ophthalmopathy symptoms had appeared. PBMCs were isolated from about 10 ml of fresh peripheral blood by Ficoll-Paque density gradient centrifugation. Progressor patients were initially diagnosed with Graves' hyperthyroidism and developed ophthalmopathy during follow-up. Total RNA was extracted using Trizol reagent, and RNA quality was assessed on an Agilent 2100 Bioanalyzer. The data were obtained in a study of T cells in Graves' hyperthyroidism and ophthalmopathy (dated 2019 in TCRdb). Turning to the overall study: Peripheral blood samples were taken at the time of initial diagnosis, prior to any treatment. Following sampling, methimazole starting at 30 mg daily was given to hyperthyroidism patients, and high-dose intravenous methylprednisolone was given to ophthalmopathy patients. The paper reports TCR Vbeta CDR3 sequencing of about 140 peripheral blood samples: approximately 41 ophthalmopathy, around 80 hyperthyroidism and around 17 progressor patients. For training and testing, the approximately 92 patients in the discovery cohort were randomly divided in a 7:3 ratio. The study also compared thyroid tissue and blood T-cell repertoires from more than 5 Graves' hyperthyroidism patients. A discovery cohort of around 100 patients, roughly 45 with Graves' ophthalmopathy and roughly 59 with stable Graves' hyperthyroidism, was used to find distinguishing TCR V-J signatures. Prospective prediction of ophthalmopathy was tested in an independent validation cohort consisting of under 20 hyperthyroidism patients and approximately 16 patients who later progressed to ophthalmopathy.

Via the germline V gene, CDR1 is SGHVS and CDR2 FQNEAQ. Relative to germline, V is 2 bases shorter and J is 6 bases shorter, with 8 bases between their ends. The CDR3, from cysteine to phenylalanine, totals 12 residues. The CDR3 DNA has 36 bases and is translated from base 1. Beyond this particular receptor, the publication reports: A 13 V-J signature model separated ophthalmopathy from stable hyperthyroidism, with around 88% sensitivity and around 84% specificity in cross-validation and 80%/75% in testing. Most expanded thyroid clonotypes (frequency above 0.001) were also found in blood, which suggests that blood repertoires may mirror thyroid immune responses. No statistical method was used to set the sample size in advance, and investigators knew the group allocation. During validation, the model predicted progression to ophthalmopathy a median of around 7 months ahead of onset, with more than 60% sensitivity and less than 85% specificity.

This TCR came from a woman aged 40 to 50 with Graves' hyperthyroidism that later progressed to Graves' ophthalmopathy. Sequenced: blood. The chain couples TRBV7-8 to TRBJ2-7; the D gene cannot be resolved reliably. The CDR3 is CASSLFYSEQYF. The DNA is TGTGCCAGCAGCTTATTCTACTCCGAGCAGTACTTC.